This TCR beta chain was sequenced in a study of regulatory and conventional T cells in RAG deficiency. Whole-study results and caveats: Omenn syndrome and CID/AS patients had 95 to 100-fold fewer unique Treg TCR beta sequences, versus about 10-fold elsewhere. Omenn patients showed >85% Treg-Tconv overlap and shorter CDR3 lengths.

The sorted conventional CD4+ T cells were CD25-low and CD127-high, with genomic DNA sequenced. Measured with immunoSEQ multiplex PCR; TCRdb has only the in-frame clones, and not every one. The sample lists around 30,000 clones; 90% to 95% were seen once. Comments on this clone: Its specificity is unknown.

Unmatched junction bases numbered 3, after V lost 2 bases and J lost 2 bases. The CDR3 runs 16 residues. Per the germline V gene, CDR1 is LNHDA and CDR2 is SQIVND (reference sequence). This sample also belongs to another study, concerning regulatory T cells. That source notes: Primers: 52 TRBV forward and 13 TRBJ reverse.

The clonotype was recovered from a human donor in good health. Sample: CD25- CD4+ T cells sorted from blood. V usage is TRBV19 and J usage is TRBJ2-3; 11 nucleotides match TRBD2. DNA for the CDR3: TGTGCCAGTAGTATATTAGCGGGGGGGGTCACAGATACGCAGTATTTT. The encoded protein is CASSILAGGVTDTQYF.